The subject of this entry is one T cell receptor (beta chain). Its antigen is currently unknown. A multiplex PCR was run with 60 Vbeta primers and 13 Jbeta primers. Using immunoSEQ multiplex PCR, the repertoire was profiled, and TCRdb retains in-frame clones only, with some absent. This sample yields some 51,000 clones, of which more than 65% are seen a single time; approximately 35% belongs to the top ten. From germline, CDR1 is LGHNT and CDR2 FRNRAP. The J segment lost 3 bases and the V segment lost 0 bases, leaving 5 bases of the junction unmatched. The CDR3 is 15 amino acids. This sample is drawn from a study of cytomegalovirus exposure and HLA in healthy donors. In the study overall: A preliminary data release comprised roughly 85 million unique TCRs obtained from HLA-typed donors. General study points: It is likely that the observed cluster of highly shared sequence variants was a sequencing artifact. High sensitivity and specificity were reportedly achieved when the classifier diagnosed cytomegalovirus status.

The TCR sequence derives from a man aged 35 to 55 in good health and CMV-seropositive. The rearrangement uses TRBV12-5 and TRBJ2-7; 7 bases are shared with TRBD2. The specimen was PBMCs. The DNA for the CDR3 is TGTGCTAGTGGTTTGGTGGTAAGCGGGGTCTACGAGCAGTACTTC. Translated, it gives CASGLVVSGVYEQYF. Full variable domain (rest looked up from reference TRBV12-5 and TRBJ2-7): DARVTQTPRHKVTEMGQEVTMRCQPILGHNTVFWYRQTMMQGLELLAYFRNRAPLDDSGMPKDRFSAEMPDATLATLKIQPSEPRDSAVYFCASGLVVSGVYEQYFGPGTRLTVT.